The next 15 T cell receptor beta chains were all read from a single sample in a study of beta chain features in type 1 diabetes. Study-wide results and caveats: All four CD4+ subsets of Type 1 diabetes patients contained TCRB CDR3s that were moderately but significantly shorter.

TCRB transcripts that were expressed got sequenced, as all of the isolated RNA had been reverse transcribed. Data came from immunoSEQ multiplex PCR; TCRdb stores just in-frame clones and leaves some out. Of some 240,000 clones listed, about a sixth are singletons. What these receptors recognize is not known. The sample taken for sequencing was naive CD4+ T cells from blood. The receptors stem from a man younger than 40 with type 1 diabetes.

The chain couples TRBV7-9 to TRBJ1-2; no clear D gene. This CDR3 has 13 residues. CDR1 is SEHNR, CDR2 FQNEAQ, per germline (reference sequence). Between the trimmed V and J ends, which lost 6 bases and 4 bases, there was a span of 12 bases. The CDR3 loop reads CASSISDVYGYTF. In DNA form, the CDR3 reads TGTGCCAGCAGTATTAGTGACGTCTATGGCTACACCTTC.

The rearrangement uses TRBV23-1 and TRBJ2-3; D call uncertain. TRBV23-1 is placed among ORFs of uncertain function. Trimming took off 0 bases at V and 0 bases at J, with 13 bases between the two ends. The CDR3 contains 17 residues. The CDR3: CASSQSDGRPSTDTQYF. CDR3 nucleotides: TGCGCCAGCAGTCAATCGGACGGTCGTCCTAGCACAGATACGCAGTATTTT.

The V and J genes are TRBV29-1 and TRBJ2-7; D not certain. The CDR3 extends over 13 amino acids. Germline assignment: CDR1 SQVTM and CDR2 ANQGSEA. V was cut by 6 bases and J by 0 bases, with 12 bases left in between. In nucleotides, the CDR3 is TGCAGCGTCATACGAGGAGTCTCCTACGAGCAGTACTTC. Translation: CSVIRGVSYEQYF.

This clone was seen more than once but under ten times. This chain uses TRBV29-1 with TRBJ2-6; 7 bases fit TRBD2. The CDR3 runs 13 residues. V lost 7 bases and J lost 1; bases outside the gene matches: 1. Germline V gene lookup returns CDR1 SQVTM and CDR2 ANQGSEA. CDR3: CSAGRSGANVLTF. CDR3 DNA sequence: TGCAGCGCCGGGAGGTCTGGGGCCAACGTCCTGACTTTC. The full variable domain, rest sourced from reference TRBV29-1 and TRBJ2-6, is SAVISQKPSRDICQRGTSLTIQCQVDSQVTMMFWYRQQPGQSLTLIATANQGSEATYESGFVIDKFPISRPNLTFSTLTVSNMSPEDSSIYLCSAGRSGANVLTFGAGSRLTVL.

The gene calls are TRBV18 and TRBJ2-7; 7 bases are shared with TRBD2. V lost 2 bases, J lost 3 bases, and 4 bases stayed unmatched. The CDR3 runs 14 residues. Germline V lookup: CDR1 KGHSH, CDR2 LQKENI. CDR3 bases: TGTGCCAGCTCACCAGAGCGGGACTACTACGAGCAGTACTTC. This codes for CASSPERDYYEQYF.

CDR3 sequence (DNA): TGTGCCAGCAGCGTCCTGACAGCGAACACTGAAGCTTTCTTT. Amino acids: CASSVLTANTEAFF. The rearrangement uses TRBV9 and TRBJ1-1, with D possibly matching TRBD1 (5 bases). Germline loops: CDR1 SGDLS, CDR2 YYNGEE. The CDR3 totals 14 residues. V dropped 2 bases and J dropped 1 base, with 9 bases sitting between them.

This clone appeared a few times. V and J are TRBV7-9 and TRBJ2-3; no definite D call. Looked up from germline, CDR1 is SEHNR and CDR2 is FQNEAQ (reference sequence). CDR3 length: 14 amino acids. The V end was cut by 4 bases, the J end by 2 bases, with 10 bases between. CDR3: CASSYRPSTDTQYF. For the CDR3, the DNA is TGTGCCAGCAGCTATCGTCCGTCCACAGATACGCAGTATTTT.

The chain has TRBV10-3 and TRBJ2-3, with a possible D match to TRBD1 (5 bases). Trimming shortened V by 7 bases and J by 1 base, and 21 bases separated the two germline ends. This CDR3 region has 17 residues. The germline V gene encodes CDR1 ENHRY and CDR2 SYGVKD. CDR3 in DNA: TGTGCCATCACCCAGCCTTCGGACAATGGGGGCACAGATACGCAGTATTTT. It specifies CAITQPSDNGGTDTQYF.

This clone was counted between two and nine times. The chain combines TRBV29-1 with TRBJ2-7; D unresolved. The CDR3 is made up of 12 amino acids. V was trimmed by 5 bases and J by 1 base, leaving 9 bases between them. Germline lookup yields CDR1 SQVTM and CDR2 ANQGSEA. This chain's CDR3 is CSVLEESYEQYF. The CDR3 DNA follows: TGCAGCGTTCTGGAAGAGTCCTACGAGCAGTACTTC.

This clone was counted between two and nine times. This chain joins TRBV7-2 and TRBJ1-2, with 9 bases fitting TRBD1. The CDR3 has 16 residues. The V and J ends lost 5 bases and 8 bases, in that order; junction bases with no gene match: 15. Germline V CDR1 and CDR2: SGHTA, FQGNSA. The CDR3 coding sequence is TGTGCCAGCAGCCTGTCCCTCGGGACAGGGAGAGAGGGCTACACCTTC. Its translation: CASSLSLGTGREGYTF.

The chain links TRBV28 to TRBJ2-4, with D possibly being TRBD2 (5 bases). The CDR3 totals 12 residues. The germline gives CDR1 MDHEN, CDR2 SYDVKM. V lost 6 bases, J lost 8 bases, and 11 bases lay in between. CDR3 amino acids: CASRPNGDIQYF. CDR3 nucleotide sequence: TGTGCCAGCAGGCCCAACGGGGACATTCAGTACTTC.

This clone was seen only a few times. This rearrangement joins TRBV30 to TRBJ1-2, with D possibly TRBD1 on 6 matching bases. Germline V gene lookup returns CDR1 GTSNPN and CDR2 SVGIG (reference sequence). Trimming took 4 bases from V and 8 from J, leaving 20 bases between them. The CDR3 loop spans 14 amino acids. The CDR3 here is CAWTNPGHKRGYTF. The CDR3 DNA reads as TGTGCCTGGACCAACCCGGGACATAAAAGGGGCTACACCTTC. Full variable domain (missing parts from reference TRBV30 and TRBJ1-2): SQTIHQWPATLVQPVGSPLSLECTVEGTSNPNLYWYRQAAGRGLQLLFYSVGIGQISSEVPQNLSASRPQDRQFILSSKKLLLSDSGFYLCAWTNPGHKRGYTFGSGTRLTVV.

This clone was counted only a few times. The J gene is TRBJ2-1, the V gene TRBV4-3; 7 bases are a match to TRBD2. After removal of 0 bases from V and 9 bases from J, the junction contained 5 bases not matched to a gene. Germline-derived CDR1 and CDR2 are LGHNA and YSLEER. This CDR3 is built from 14 residues. CDR3 residues: CASSQDGLGGEQFF. The CDR3 DNA reads as TGCGCCAGCAGCCAAGACGGACTAGGCGGTGAGCAGTTCTTC.

CDR3 sequence reads: CASSTQGENYGYTF. The DNA of the CDR3 is TGTGCCAGCAGCACTCAGGGAGAGAACTATGGCTACACCTTC. This chain links TRBV9 with TRBJ1-2; maybe TRBD1 (5 bases). Germline V lookup: CDR1 SGDLS, CDR2 YYNGEE. Trimming stripped 4 bases from V and 2 bases from J, with 12 bases between. This CDR3 contains 14 residues.

This clone was seen only a few times. The chain has TRBV30 and TRBJ1-3; perhaps TRBD1 as D (5 bases). The germline V and J ends were trimmed by 0 bases and 2 bases, with 8 bases remaining between them. CDR3 length: 14 residues. Per the germline V gene, CDR1 is GTSNPN and CDR2 is SVGIG (reference sequence). CDR3 sequence reads: CAWSVQGAGNTIYF. The CDR3, as DNA: TGTGCCTGGAGTGTACAAGGGGCTGGAAACACCATATATTTT.